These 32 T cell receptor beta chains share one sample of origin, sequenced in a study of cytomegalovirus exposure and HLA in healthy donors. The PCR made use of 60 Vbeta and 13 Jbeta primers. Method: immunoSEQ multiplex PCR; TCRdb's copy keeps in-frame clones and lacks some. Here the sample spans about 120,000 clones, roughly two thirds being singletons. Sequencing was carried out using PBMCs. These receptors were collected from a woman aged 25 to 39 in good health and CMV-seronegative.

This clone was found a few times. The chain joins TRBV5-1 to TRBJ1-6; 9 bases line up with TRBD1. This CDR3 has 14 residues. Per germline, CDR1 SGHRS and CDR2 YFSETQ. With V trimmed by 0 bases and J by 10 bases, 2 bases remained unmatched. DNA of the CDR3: TGCGCCAGCAGCTTGGTGGGACAGGGCTCACCCCTCCACTTT. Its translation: CASSLVGQGSPLHF. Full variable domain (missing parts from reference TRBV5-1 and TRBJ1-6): KAGVTQTPRYLIKTRGQQVTLSCSPISGHRSVSWYQQTPGQGLQFLFEYFSETQRNKGNFPGRFSGRQFSNSRSEMNVSTLELGDSALYLCASSLVGQGSPLHFGNGTRLTVT.

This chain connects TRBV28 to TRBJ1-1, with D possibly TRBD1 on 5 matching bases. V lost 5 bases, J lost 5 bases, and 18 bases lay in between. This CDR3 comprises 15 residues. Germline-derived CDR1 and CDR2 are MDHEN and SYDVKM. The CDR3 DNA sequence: TGTGCCAGCAGTCGAGTCGGTCAGGGAAGGACTGAAGCTTTCTTT. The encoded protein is CASSRVGQGRTEAFF.

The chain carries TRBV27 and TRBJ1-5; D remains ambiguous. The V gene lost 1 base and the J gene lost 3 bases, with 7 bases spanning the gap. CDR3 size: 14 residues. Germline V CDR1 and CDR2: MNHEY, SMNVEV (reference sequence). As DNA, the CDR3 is TGTGCCAGCAGTTTATGGGGAGACAATCAGCCCCAGCATTTT. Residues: CASSLWGDNQPQHF.

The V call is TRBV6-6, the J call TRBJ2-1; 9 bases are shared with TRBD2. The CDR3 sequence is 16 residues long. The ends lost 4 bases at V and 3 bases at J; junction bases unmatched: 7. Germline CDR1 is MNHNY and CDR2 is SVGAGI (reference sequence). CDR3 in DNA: TGTGCCAGCAGTTCAACGACTAGCGGAAACTACAATGAGCAGTTCTTC. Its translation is CASSSTTSGNYNEQFF.

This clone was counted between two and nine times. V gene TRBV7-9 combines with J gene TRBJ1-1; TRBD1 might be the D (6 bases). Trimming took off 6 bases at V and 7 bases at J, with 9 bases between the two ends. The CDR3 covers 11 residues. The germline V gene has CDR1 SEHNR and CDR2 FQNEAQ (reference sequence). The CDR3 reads CASRAQGEAFF. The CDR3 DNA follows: TGTGCCAGCAGAGCACAGGGTGAAGCTTTCTTT. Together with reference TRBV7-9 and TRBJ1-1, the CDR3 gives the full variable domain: DTGVSQNPRHKITKRGQNVTFRCDPISEHNRLYWYRQTLGQGPEFLTYFQNEAQLEKSRLLSDRFSAERPKGSFSTLEIQRTEQGDSAMYLCASRAQGEAFFGQGTRLTVV.

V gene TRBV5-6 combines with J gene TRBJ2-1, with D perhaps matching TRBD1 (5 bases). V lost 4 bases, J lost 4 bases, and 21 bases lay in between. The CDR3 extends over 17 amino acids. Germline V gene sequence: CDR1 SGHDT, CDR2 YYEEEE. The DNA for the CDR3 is TGTGCCAGCAGCGGCTATAAAACCAGCGACAGTTACAATGAGCAGTTCTTC. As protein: CASSGYKTSDSYNEQFF.

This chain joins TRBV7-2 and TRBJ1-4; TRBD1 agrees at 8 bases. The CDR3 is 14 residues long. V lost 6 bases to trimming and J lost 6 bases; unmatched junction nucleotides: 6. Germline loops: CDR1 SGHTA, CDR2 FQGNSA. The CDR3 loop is CASREPGQDEKLFF. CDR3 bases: TGTGCCAGCAGGGAACCGGGACAGGATGAAAAACTGTTTTTT.

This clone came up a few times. The CDR3 protein is CASSLRGTNTGELFF. In nucleotides, the CDR3 is TGTGCCAGCAGCTTAAGAGGAACTAACACCGGGGAGCTGTTTTTT. The chain couples TRBV7-3 to TRBJ2-2; no definite D call. V shed 1 base and J shed 2 bases, with 8 bases lying between them. Per the germline V gene, CDR1 is SGHTA and CDR2 is FQGTGA. The CDR3 has 15 amino acids.

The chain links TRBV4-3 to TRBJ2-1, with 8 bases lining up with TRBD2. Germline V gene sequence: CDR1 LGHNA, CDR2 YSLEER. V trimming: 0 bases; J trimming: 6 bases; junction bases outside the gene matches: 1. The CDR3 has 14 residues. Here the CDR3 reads CASSQEGTSNEQFF. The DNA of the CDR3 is TGCGCCAGCAGCCAAGAGGGGACTAGCAATGAGCAGTTCTTC.

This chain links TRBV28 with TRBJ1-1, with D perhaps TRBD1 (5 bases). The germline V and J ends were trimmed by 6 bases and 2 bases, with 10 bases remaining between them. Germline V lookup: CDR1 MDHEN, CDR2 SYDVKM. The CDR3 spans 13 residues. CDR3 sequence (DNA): TGTGCCAGCAGGCCCCAGGGAAACACTGAAGCTTTCTTT. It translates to CASRPQGNTEAFF.

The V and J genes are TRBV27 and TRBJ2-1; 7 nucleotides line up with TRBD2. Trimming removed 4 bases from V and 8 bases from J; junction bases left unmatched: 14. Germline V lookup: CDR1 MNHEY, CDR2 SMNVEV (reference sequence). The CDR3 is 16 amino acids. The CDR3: CASSSPPLAERHEQFF. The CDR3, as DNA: TGTGCCAGCAGTTCTCCTCCCCTAGCGGAGCGGCATGAGCAGTTCTTC.

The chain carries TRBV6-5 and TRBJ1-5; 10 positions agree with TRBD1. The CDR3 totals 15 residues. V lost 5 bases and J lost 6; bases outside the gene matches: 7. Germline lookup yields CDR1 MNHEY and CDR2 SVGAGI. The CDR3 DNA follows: TGTGCCAGCAGTGGGGACAGGGGATCAAGTCAGCCCCAGCATTTT. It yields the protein CASSGDRGSSQPQHF.

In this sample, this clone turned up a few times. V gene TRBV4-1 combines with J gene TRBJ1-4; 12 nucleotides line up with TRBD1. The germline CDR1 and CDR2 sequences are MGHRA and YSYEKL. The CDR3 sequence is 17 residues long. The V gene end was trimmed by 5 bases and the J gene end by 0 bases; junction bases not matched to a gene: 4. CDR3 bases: TGCGCCAGCAGCAAGGGACAGGGGGCAACAACTAATGAAAAACTGTTTTTT. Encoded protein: CASSKGQGATTNEKLFF.

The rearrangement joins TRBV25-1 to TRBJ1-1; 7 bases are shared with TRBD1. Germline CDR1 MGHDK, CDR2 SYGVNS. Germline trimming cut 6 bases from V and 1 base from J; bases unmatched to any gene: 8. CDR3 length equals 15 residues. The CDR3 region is CASRNTGAPNTEAFF. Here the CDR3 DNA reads TGTGCCAGCAGGAACACAGGGGCACCGAACACTGAAGCTTTCTTT.

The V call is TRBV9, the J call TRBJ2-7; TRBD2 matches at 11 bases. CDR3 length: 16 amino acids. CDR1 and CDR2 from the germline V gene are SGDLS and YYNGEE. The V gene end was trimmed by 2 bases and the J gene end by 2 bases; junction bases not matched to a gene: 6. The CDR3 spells CASSVTSGMGTYEQYF. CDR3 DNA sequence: TGTGCCAGCAGCGTGACTAGCGGGATGGGGACCTACGAGCAGTACTTC.

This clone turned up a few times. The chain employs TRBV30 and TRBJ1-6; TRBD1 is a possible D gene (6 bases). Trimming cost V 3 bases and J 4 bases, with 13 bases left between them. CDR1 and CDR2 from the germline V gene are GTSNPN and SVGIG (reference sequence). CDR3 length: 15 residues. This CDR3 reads CAWRGDGQYNSPLHF. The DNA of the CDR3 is TGTGCCTGGAGGGGGGACGGACAGTATAATTCACCCCTCCACTTT. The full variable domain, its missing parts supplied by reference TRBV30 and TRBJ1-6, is SQTIHQWPATLVQPVGSPLSLECTVEGTSNPNLYWYRQAAGRGLQLLFYSVGIGQISSEVPQNLSASRPQDRQFILSSKKLLLSDSGFYLCAWRGDGQYNSPLHFGNGTRLTVT.

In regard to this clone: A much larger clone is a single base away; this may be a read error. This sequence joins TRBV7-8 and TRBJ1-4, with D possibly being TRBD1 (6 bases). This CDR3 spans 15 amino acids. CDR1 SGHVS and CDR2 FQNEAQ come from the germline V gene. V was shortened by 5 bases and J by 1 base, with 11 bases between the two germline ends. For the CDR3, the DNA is TGTGCCAGCAGCGAGGTACAGGGAACTAATGAAAAACTGTTTTTT. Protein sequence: CASSEVQGTNEKLFF.

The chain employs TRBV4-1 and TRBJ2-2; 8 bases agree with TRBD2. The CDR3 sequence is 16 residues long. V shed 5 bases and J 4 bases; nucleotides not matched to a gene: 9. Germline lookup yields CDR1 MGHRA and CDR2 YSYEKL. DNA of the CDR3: TGCGCCAGCAGCTTAGCGGGACGGTCGGGCACCGGGGAGCTGTTTTTT. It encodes CASSLAGRSGTGELFF.

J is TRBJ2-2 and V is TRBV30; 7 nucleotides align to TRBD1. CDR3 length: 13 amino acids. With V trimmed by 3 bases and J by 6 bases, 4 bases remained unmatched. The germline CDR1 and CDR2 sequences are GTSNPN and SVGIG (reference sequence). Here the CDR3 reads CAWRGQGAGELFF. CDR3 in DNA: TGTGCCTGGAGGGGGCAGGGGGCCGGGGAGCTGTTTTTT.

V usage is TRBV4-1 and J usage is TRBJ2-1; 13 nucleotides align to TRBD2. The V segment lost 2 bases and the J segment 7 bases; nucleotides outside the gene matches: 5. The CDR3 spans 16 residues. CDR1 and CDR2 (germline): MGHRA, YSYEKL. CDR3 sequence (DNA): TGCGCCAGCAGCCAAAAGACTAGCGGGAGGACGAATGAGCAGTTCTTC. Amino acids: CASSQKTSGRTNEQFF.

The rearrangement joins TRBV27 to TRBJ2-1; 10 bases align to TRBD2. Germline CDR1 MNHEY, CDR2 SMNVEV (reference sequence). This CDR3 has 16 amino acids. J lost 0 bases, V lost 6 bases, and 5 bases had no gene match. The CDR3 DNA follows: TGTGCCAGCAGCGCCTCTAGCGGGAGCTCCTACAATGAGCAGTTCTTC. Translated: CASSASSGSSYNEQFF.

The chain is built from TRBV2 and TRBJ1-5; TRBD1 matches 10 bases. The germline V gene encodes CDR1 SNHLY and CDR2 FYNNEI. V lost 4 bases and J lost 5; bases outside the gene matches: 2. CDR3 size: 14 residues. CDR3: CASSVGTGDQPQHF. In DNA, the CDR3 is TGTGCCAGCAGTGTGGGGACAGGGGATCAGCCCCAGCATTTT.

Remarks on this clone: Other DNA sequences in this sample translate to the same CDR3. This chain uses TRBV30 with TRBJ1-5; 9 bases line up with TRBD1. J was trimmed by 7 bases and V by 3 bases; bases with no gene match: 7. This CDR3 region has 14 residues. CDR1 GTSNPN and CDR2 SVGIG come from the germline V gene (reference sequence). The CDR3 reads CAWSADRGGQPQHF. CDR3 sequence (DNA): TGTGCCTGGAGCGCGGACAGGGGTGGGCAGCCCCAGCATTTT.

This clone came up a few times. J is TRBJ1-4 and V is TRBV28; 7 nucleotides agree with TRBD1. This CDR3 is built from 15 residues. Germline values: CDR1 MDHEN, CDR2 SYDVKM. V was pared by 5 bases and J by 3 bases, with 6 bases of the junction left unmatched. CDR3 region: CASSSRDRPNEKLFF. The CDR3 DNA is TGTGCCAGCAGTAGCCGGGACAGACCTAATGAAAAACTGTTTTTT. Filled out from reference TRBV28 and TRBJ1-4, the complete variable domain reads DVKVTQSSRYLVKRTGEKVFLECVQDMDHENMFWYRQDPGLGLRLIYFSYDVKMKEKGDIPEGYSVSREKKERFSLILESASTNQTSMYLCASSSRDRPNEKLFFGSGTQLSVL.

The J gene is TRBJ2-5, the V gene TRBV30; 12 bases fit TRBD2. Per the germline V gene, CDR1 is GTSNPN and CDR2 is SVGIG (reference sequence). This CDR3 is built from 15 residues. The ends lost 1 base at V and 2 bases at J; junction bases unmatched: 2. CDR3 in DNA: TGTGCCTGGAGTGGACTAGCGGGAGAACAAGAGACCCAGTACTTC. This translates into CAWSGLAGEQETQYF.

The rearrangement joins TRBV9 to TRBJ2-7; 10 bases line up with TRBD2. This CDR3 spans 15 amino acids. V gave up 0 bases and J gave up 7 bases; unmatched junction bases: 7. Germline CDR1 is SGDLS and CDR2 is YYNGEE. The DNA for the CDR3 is TGTGCCAGCAGCGTAGAGGGTAGCGGGAGGCGGGAGCAGTACTTC. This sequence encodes CASSVEGSGRREQYF.

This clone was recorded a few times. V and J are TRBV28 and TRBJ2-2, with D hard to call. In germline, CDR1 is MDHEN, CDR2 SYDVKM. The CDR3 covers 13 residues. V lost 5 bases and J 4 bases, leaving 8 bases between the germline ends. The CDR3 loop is CASSPPTTGELFF. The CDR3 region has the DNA TGTGCCAGCAGTCCCCCTACCACCGGGGAGCTGTTTTTT.

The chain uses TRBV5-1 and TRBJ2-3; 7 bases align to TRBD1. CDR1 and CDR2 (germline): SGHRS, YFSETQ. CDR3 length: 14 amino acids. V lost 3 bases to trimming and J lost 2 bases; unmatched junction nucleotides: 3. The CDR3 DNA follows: TGCGCCAGCAGCTCCGGACAGGTCACAGATACGCAGTATTTT. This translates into CASSSGQVTDTQYF. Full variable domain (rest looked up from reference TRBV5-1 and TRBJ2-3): KAGVTQTPRYLIKTRGQQVTLSCSPISGHRSVSWYQQTPGQGLQFLFEYFSETQRNKGNFPGRFSGRQFSNSRSEMNVSTLELGDSALYLCASSSGQVTDTQYFGPGTRLTVL.

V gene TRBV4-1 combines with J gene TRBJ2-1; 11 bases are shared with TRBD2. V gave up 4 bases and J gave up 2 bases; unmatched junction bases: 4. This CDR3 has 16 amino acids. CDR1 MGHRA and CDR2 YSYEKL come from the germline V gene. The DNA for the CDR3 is TGCGCCAGCAGCCCTCCGGGACTAGCGGCCTACAATGAGCAGTTCTTC. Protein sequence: CASSPPGLAAYNEQFF.

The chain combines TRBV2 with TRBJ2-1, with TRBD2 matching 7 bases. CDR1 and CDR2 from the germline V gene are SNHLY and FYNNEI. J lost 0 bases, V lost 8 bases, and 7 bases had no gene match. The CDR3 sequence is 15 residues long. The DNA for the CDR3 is TGTGCCAGCTCCACCGGGAGGCCCTCCTACAATGAGCAGTTCTTC. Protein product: CASSTGRPSYNEQFF.

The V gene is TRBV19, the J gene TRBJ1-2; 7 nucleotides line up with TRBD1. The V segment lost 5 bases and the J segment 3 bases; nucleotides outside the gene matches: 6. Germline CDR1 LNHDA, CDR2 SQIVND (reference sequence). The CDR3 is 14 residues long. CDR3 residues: CASSERGRDYGYTF. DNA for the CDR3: TGTGCCAGTAGTGAGAGGGGGCGCGACTATGGCTACACCTTC.

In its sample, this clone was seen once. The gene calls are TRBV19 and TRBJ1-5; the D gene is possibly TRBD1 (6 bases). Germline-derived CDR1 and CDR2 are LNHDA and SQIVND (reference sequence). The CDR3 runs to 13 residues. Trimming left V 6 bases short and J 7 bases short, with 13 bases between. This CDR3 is CASSGTLGQPQHF. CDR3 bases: TGTGCCAGTAGCGGGACACTCGGACAGCCCCAGCATTTT. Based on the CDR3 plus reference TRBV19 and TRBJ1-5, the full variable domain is DGGITQSPKYLFRKEGQNVTLSCEQNLNHDAMYWYRQDPGQGLRLIYYSQIVNDFQKGDIAEGYSVSREKKESFPLTVTSAQKNPTAFYLCASSGTLGQPQHFGDGTRLSIL.